The clone carrying this T cell receptor (beta chain) was detected many times. This sample was included in a study of blood T cell repertoires in COVID-19. Background on the study: In each case, the material was cDNA or gDNA derived from T cells, B-cell-depleted T cells, or PBMCs.

The V gene's germline CDR1 is LNHDA and CDR2 SQIVND (reference sequence). The V end lost 4 bases, the J end lost 2 bases, and 9 bases lay between the germline ends. The CDR3 is 14 amino acids. Researchers sorted participants into cohorts using their self-reported clinical history. Among Cohort 3 donors, those recovered had two negative PCRs, clearance, or symptom resolution. Source study methods: Using reference gene primer amplification, nucleated cell counts were estimated. Sequencing was performed with immunoSEQ multiplex PCR; in TCRdb, only in-frame clones are kept and a portion is missing. V and J calls and clone size are those listed in that table; D and trimming were worked out from the DNA. The table records a few hundred thousand clones, about 83% of them present only once.

The sample comprised PBMCs or T cells enriched from blood (not recorded which). The V and J genes are TRBV19 and TRBJ1-5; D remains unclear. The sequence came from a woman aged 50 to 60 who had recovered from COVID-19. The CDR3 is CASSSQARNQPQHF. The CDR3 DNA follows: TGTGCCAGTAGTAGCCAGGCCCGCAATCAGCCCCAGCATTTT.